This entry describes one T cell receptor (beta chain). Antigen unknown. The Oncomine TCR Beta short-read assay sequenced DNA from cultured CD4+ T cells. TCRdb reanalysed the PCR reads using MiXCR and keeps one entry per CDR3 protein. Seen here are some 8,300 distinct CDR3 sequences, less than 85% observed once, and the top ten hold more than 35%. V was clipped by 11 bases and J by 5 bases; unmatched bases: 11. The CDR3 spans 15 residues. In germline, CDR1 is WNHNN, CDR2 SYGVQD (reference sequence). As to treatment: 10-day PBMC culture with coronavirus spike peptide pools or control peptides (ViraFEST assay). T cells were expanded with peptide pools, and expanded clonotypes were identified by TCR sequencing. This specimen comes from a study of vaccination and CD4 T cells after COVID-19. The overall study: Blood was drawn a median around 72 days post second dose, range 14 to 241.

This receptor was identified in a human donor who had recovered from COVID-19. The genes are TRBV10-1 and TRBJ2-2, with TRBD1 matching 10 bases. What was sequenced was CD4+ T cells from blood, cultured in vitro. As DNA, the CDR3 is TGCGCCGGCGGGACAGGGGAATGTAGAACCGGGGAGCTGTTTTTT. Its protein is CAGGTGECRTGELFF.